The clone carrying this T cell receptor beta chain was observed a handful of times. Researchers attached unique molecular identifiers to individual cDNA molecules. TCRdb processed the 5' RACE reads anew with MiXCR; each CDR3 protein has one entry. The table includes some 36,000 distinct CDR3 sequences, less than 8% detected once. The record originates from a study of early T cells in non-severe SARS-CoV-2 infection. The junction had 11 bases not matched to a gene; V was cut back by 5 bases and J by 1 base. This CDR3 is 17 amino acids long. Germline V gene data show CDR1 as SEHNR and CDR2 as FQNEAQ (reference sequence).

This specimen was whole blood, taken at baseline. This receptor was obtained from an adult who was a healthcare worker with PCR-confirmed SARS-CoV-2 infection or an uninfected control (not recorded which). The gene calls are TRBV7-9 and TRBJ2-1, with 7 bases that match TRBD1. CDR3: CASSRTGPTGSYNEQFF. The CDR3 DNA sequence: TGTGCCAGCAGCAGGACAGGTCCAACCGGATCCTACAATGAGCAGTTCTTC. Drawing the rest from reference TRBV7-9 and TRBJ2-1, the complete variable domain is DTGVSQNPRHKITKRGQNVTFRCDPISEHNRLYWYRQTLGQGPEFLTYFQNEAQLEKSRLLSDRFSAERPKGSFSTLEIQRTEQGDSAMYLCASSRTGPTGSYNEQFFGPGTRLTVL.